The rows below give T cell receptor beta chains drawn from one sample of a study of blood T cell repertoires in COVID-19. TCRdb keeps only in-frame clones here, not all; method: immunoSEQ multiplex PCR. Of over 45,000 clones detected, roughly 80% appear once; the ten largest clones hold 1.9%. The specimen sequenced was peripheral blood. The receptors come from a woman aged 55-70 years with acute or convalescent COVID-19. CDR3s include the opening cysteine and the closing phenylalanine or tryptophan. D genes are given only for firm matches. For some rows the clone size is stated as once, few or many, or as a class when expanded; others skip it.

D gene: .; clone size: .; V gene: TRBV18; J gene: TRBJ1-1; CDR3 DNA: TGTGCCAGCTCACCTCAGGGAAACACTGAAGCTTTCTTT; CDR3 protein: CASSPQGNTEAFF
D gene: TRBD2; clone size: .; V gene: TRBV18; J gene: TRBJ2-5; CDR3 DNA: TGTGCCAGCTCATCTCGGACTAGCGGGGCCAGAGCGACCCAGTACTTC; CDR3 protein: CASSSRTSGARATQYF
D gene: .; clone size: .; V gene: TRBV27; J gene: TRBJ2-3; CDR3 DNA: TGTGCCAGCAGTTTAAAAGGGGGAACAGATACGCAGTATTTT; CDR3 protein: CASSLKGGTDTQYF
D gene: .; clone size: .; V gene: TRBV18; J gene: TRBJ1-3; CDR3 DNA: TGTGCCAGCTCACCTGGAGCGGGCGGAAACACCATATATTTT; CDR3 protein: CASSPGAGGNTIYF
D gene: TRBD1; clone size: .; V gene: TRBV12-5; J gene: TRBJ1-4; CDR3 DNA: TGTGCTAGTGGTTTGGGAAGTATACAGGGGAATGAAAAACTGTTTTTT; CDR3 protein: CASGLGSIQGNEKLFF
D gene: .; clone size: .; V gene: TRBV18; J gene: TRBJ1-1; CDR3 DNA: TGTGCCAGCTCACCGGATCAGGGTGAGGCTACAGCTTTCTTT; CDR3 protein: CASSPDQGEATAFF
D gene: .; clone size: .; V gene: TRBV2; J gene: TRBJ2-5; CDR3 DNA: TGTGCCAGCAGGAAACTAAGGGTAGGGCAGGGGAACCCAGAGACCCAGTACTTC; CDR3 protein: CASRKLRVGQGNPETQYF
D gene: TRBD1; clone size: .; V gene: TRBV12-3/TRBV12-4; J gene: TRBJ2-3; CDR3 DNA: TGTGCCAGCAAGGGACAGAACACAGATACGCAGTATTTT; CDR3 protein: CASKGQNTDTQYF
D gene: TRBD1; clone size: few; V gene: TRBV27; J gene: TRBJ1-6; CDR3 DNA: TGTGCCAGCACCTCCGGGACAGGGATCTCACCCCTCCACTTT; CDR3 protein: CASTSGTGISPLHF
D gene: .; clone size: .; V gene: TRBV7-2; J gene: TRBJ2-1; CDR3 DNA: TGTGCCAGCAGCCCAGGTGGGGGGGCTCGACGTGAGCAGTTCTTC; CDR3 protein: CASSPGGGARREQFF
D gene: TRBD2; clone size: .; V gene: TRBV7-6; J gene: TRBJ2-1; CDR3 DNA: TGTGCCAGCAGCTTAGGAAGCGGGAGAGGTTCCTACAATGAGCAGTTCTTC; CDR3 protein: CASSLGSGRGSYNEQFF
D gene: .; clone size: once; V gene: TRBV2; J gene: TRBJ1-6; CDR3 DNA: TGTGCCAGGCGGGCAGGAAGGGGGTCGGAGTTTAATTCACCCCTCCACTTT; CDR3 protein: CARRAGRGSEFNSPLHF
D gene: .; clone size: .; V gene: TRBV20-1; J gene: TRBJ1-3; CDR3 DNA: TGCAGTGCTCTGCAGGGAAACACCATATATTTT; CDR3 protein: CSALQGNTIYF
D gene: .; clone size: once; V gene: TRBV7-2; J gene: TRBJ1-2; CDR3 DNA: TGTGCCAGCAGCTTAGCGCGGGGGGCTTATGGCTACACCTTC; CDR3 protein: CASSLARGAYGYTF
D gene: .; clone size: .; V gene: TRBV10-1; J gene: TRBJ2-7; CDR3 DNA: TGCGCCACGCCGCTTCTAGCGCAGAACTACGAGCAGTACTTC; CDR3 protein: CATPLLAQNYEQYF
D gene: .; clone size: few; V gene: TRBV28; J gene: TRBJ2-1; CDR3 DNA: TGTGCCAGCAGTTTATGGCTGGGCGGGGTTTACAATGAGCAGTTCTTC; CDR3 protein: CASSLWLGGVYNEQFF
D gene: .; clone size: .; V gene: TRBV2; J gene: TRBJ1-2; CDR3 DNA: TGTGCCAGCAGTGAAACCCAGGCTAACTATGGCTACACCTTC; CDR3 protein: CASSETQANYGYTF
D gene: .; clone size: .; V gene: TRBV7-2; J gene: TRBJ1-4; CDR3 DNA: TGTGCCAGCAGCGTCGGTAGTGCGCAACCTAATGAAAAACTGTTTTTT; CDR3 protein: CASSVGSAQPNEKLFF
D gene: .; clone size: once; V gene: TRBV9; J gene: TRBJ1-4; CDR3 DNA: TGTGCCAGCAGCGTAACAGGGTTCCTTAATGAAAAACTGTTTTTT; CDR3 protein: CASSVTGFLNEKLFF
D gene: .; clone size: .; V gene: TRBV7-8; J gene: TRBJ2-5; CDR3 DNA: TGTGCCAGCAGCTTAGAGGGGAGGAGCCCTAGGGAGACCCAGTACTTC; CDR3 protein: CASSLEGRSPRETQYF
D gene: .; clone size: .; V gene: TRBV2; J gene: TRBJ1-1; CDR3 DNA: TGTGCCAGCAGTCCCAATCTCGCCTGGACAGTACAAGCTTTCTTT; CDR3 protein: CASSPNLAWTVQAFF
D gene: .; clone size: .; V gene: TRBV6-1; J gene: TRBJ1-3; CDR3 DNA: TGTGCCAGCAGTGAAGTCCCGTCTGGAAACACCATATATTTT; CDR3 protein: CASSEVPSGNTIYF
D gene: TRBD2; clone size: .; V gene: TRBV9; J gene: TRBJ2-5; CDR3 DNA: TGTGCCAGCAGCCCCACACTTAGCGGGAGAGGCATAGAGACCCAGTACTTC; CDR3 protein: CASSPTLSGRGIETQYF
D gene: TRBD1; clone size: .; V gene: TRBV7-3; J gene: TRBJ2-1; CDR3 DNA: TGTGCCAGCAGCCGGGACAGCTACAATGAGCAGTTCTTC; CDR3 protein: CASSRDSYNEQFF
D gene: .; clone size: .; V gene: TRBV29-1; J gene: TRBJ1-3; CDR3 DNA: TGCAGCGTTCAACCCAGCTCTGGAAACACCATATATTTT; CDR3 protein: CSVQPSSGNTIYF
D gene: TRBD1; clone size: .; V gene: TRBV5-1; J gene: TRBJ1-2; CDR3 DNA: TGCGCCAGCAGCGAAGGACAGGGCGGCTACACCTTC; CDR3 protein: CASSEGQGGYTF
D gene: .; clone size: .; V gene: TRBV6-1; J gene: TRBJ1-5; CDR3 DNA: TGTGCCAGCACTGAAATCGGGACATCGCCCGAGCAGCCCCAGCATTTT; CDR3 protein: CASTEIGTSPEQPQHF
D gene: TRBD1; clone size: .; V gene: TRBV7-2; J gene: TRBJ1-2; CDR3 DNA: TGTGCCAGCAGCTTAGCTAAGGGACAGGGTCATCGCTATGGCTACACCTTC; CDR3 protein: CASSLAKGQGHRYGYTF
D gene: .; clone size: .; V gene: TRBV7-3; J gene: TRBJ1-2; CDR3 DNA: TGTGCCAGCAGCCAGGGAGGTACCTATGGCTACACCTTC; CDR3 protein: CASSQGGTYGYTF
D gene: .; clone size: once; V gene: TRBV7-2; J gene: TRBJ1-4; CDR3 DNA: TGTGCCAGCAGCTTACCCGGGGGGGGAGGTGAAAAACTGTTTTTT; CDR3 protein: CASSLPGGGGEKLFF
D gene: .; clone size: .; V gene: TRBV5-1; J gene: TRBJ2-3; CDR3 DNA: TGCGCCAGCAGCCCCCGACAGGACACAGATACGCAGTATTTT; CDR3 protein: CASSPRQDTDTQYF
D gene: .; clone size: .; V gene: TRBV7-9; J gene: TRBJ1-3; CDR3 DNA: TGTGCCAGCAGCTTAGGCGAAGTCTCTGGAAACACCATATATTTT; CDR3 protein: CASSLGEVSGNTIYF
D gene: .; clone size: .; V gene: TRBV29-1; J gene: TRBJ1-1; CDR3 DNA: TGCAGCGTTGTCGGACAGTGGAACACTGAAGCTTTCTTT; CDR3 protein: CSVVGQWNTEAFF
D gene: TRBD1; clone size: .; V gene: TRBV6-1; J gene: TRBJ1-1; CDR3 DNA: TGTGCCAGCAGTGATAAGGGGGCAGGCGGCACTGAAGCTTTCTTT; CDR3 protein: CASSDKGAGGTEAFF
D gene: TRBD2; clone size: .; V gene: TRBV13; J gene: TRBJ2-1; CDR3 DNA: TGTGCCAGCAGCTTAAATACGGCCGGGGAGGGAGTATCCTACAATGAGCAGTTCTTC; CDR3 protein: CASSLNTAGEGVSYNEQFF
D gene: TRBD2; clone size: .; V gene: TRBV5-1; J gene: TRBJ2-7; CDR3 DNA: TGCGCCAGCAGTCTAGGAGAAGCGGGAGTCTCCGAGCAGTACTTC; CDR3 protein: CASSLGEAGVSEQYF
D gene: .; clone size: .; V gene: TRBV11-3; J gene: TRBJ2-1; CDR3 DNA: TGTGCCAGCAGCTTGTCCGGGAGTCATGAGCAGTTCTTC; CDR3 protein: CASSLSGSHEQFF
D gene: .; clone size: .; V gene: TRBV5-1; J gene: TRBJ2-2; CDR3 DNA: TGCGCCAGCAGGGAGGGACCCTTGAACACCGGGGAGCTGTTTTTT; CDR3 protein: CASREGPLNTGELFF